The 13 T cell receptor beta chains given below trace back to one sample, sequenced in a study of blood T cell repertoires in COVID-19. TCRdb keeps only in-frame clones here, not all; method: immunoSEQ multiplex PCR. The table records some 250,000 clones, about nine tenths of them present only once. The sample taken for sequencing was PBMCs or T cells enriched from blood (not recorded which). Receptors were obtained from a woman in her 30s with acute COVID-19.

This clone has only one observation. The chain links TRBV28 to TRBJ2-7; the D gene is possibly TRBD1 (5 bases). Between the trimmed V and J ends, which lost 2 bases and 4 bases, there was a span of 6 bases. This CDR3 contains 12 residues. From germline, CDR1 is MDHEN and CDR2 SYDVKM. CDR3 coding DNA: TGTGCCAGCAGTTTACGGACATACGAGCAGTACTTC. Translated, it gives CASSLRTYEQYF.

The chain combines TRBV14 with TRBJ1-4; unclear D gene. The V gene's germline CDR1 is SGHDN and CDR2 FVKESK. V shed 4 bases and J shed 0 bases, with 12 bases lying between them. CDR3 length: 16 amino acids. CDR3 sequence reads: CASSPGLITTNEKLFF. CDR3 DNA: TGTGCCAGCAGCCCCGGACTCATAACAACTAATGAAAAACTGTTTTTT.

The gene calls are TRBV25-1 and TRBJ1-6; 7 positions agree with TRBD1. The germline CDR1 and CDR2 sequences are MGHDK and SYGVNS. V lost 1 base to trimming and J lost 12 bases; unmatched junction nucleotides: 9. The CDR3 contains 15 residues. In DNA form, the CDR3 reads TGTGCCAGCAGTGAATTTGGAGGGGGCAAGGGACCCCTCCACTTT. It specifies CASSEFGGGKGPLHF. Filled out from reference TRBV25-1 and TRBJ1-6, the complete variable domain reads EADIYQTPRYLVIGTGKKITLECSQTMGHDKMYWYQQDPGMELHLIHYSYGVNSTEKGDLSSESTVSRIRTEHFPLTLESARPSHTSQYLCASSEFGGGKGPLHFGNGTRLTVT.

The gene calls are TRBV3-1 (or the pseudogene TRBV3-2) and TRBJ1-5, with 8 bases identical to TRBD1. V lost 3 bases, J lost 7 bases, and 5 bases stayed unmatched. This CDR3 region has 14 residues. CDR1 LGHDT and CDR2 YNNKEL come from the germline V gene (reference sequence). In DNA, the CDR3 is TGTGCCAGCAGCCATGGACAGGGCGGGCAGCCCCAGCATTTT. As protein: CASSHGQGGQPQHF.

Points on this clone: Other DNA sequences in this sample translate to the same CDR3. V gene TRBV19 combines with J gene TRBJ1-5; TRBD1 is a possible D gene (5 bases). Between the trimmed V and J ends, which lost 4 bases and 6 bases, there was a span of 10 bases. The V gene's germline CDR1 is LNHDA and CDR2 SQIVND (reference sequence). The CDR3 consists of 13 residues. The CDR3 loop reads CASSSQGGQPQHF. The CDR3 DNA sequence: TGTGCCAGTAGTAGTCAGGGCGGTCAGCCCCAGCATTTT.

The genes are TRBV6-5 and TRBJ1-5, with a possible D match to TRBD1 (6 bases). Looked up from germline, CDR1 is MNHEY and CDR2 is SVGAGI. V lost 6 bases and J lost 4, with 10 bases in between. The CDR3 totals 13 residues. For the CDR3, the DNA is TGTGCCAGCAGGCGGACAGAAAATCAGCCCCAGCATTTT. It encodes CASRRTENQPQHF.

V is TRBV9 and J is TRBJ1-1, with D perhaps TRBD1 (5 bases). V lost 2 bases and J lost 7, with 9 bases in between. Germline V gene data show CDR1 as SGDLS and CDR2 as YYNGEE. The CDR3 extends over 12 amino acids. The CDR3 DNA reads TGTGCCAGCAGCGTTTCCGGGGGTGAAGCTTTCTTT. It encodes CASSVSGGEAFF.

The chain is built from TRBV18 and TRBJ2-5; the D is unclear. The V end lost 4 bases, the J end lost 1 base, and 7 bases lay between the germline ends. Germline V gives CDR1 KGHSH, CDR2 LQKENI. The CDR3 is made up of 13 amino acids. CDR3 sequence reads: CASSRHLQETQYF. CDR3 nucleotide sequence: TGTGCCAGCTCACGACACCTCCAAGAGACCCAGTACTTC.

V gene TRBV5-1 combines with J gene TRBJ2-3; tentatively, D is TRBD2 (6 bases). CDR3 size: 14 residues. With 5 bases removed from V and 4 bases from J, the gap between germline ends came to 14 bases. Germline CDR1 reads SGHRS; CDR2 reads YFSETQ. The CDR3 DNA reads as TGCGCCAGCAGTACAGTGCGGGGCGCAGATACGCAGTATTTT. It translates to CASSTVRGADTQYF.

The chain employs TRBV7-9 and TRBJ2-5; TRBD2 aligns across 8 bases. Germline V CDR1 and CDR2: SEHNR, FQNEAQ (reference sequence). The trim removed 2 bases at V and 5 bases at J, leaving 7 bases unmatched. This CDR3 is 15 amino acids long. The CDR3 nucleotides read TGTGCCAGCAGCTTATCGGGGGGGGCCGGTGAGACCCAGTACTTC. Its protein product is CASSLSGGAGETQYF.

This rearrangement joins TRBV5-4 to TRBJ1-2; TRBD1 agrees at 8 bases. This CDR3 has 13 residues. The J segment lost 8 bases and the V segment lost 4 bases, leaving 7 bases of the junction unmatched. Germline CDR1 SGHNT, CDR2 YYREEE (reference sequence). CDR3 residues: CASSEDRDGGYTF. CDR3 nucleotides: TGTGCCAGCAGCGAGGACAGGGATGGAGGCTACACCTTC.

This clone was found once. The CDR3 here is CAISRDINTEAFF. CDR3 bases: TGTGCCATCAGCCGGGACATCAACACTGAAGCTTTCTTT. The chain recombines TRBV10-3 with TRBJ1-1; possibly TRBD1 for D (6 bases). Germline CDR1 is ENHRY and CDR2 is SYGVKD. The CDR3 has 13 residues. Trimming left V 6 bases short and J 2 bases short, with 10 bases between.

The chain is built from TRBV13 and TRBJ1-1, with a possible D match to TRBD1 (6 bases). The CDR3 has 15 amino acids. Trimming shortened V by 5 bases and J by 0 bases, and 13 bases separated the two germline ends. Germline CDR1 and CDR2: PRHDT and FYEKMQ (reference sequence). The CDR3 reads CASSAYGQMNTEAFF. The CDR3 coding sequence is TGTGCCAGCAGCGCATATGGACAGATGAACACTGAAGCTTTCTTT.